This TCR beta chain was documented in a study of Ad26.COV2.S vaccination and SARS-CoV-2 variants. Study in general: The study gave Ad26.COV2.S intramuscularly, once or twice 56 days apart. Findings and limits, study-wide: Recipients given vaccine exceeded placebo recipients in spike-specific TCR breadth.

Comments on this clone: No antigen is known for it.

This table comes from immunoSEQ multiplex PCR, and its TCRdb copy is limited to in-frame clones, with some not included. The sample records more than 400,000 clones, less than 95% being singletons. Treatment given: 15 to 20 received Ad26.COV2.S at low or high dose, single or two shots; roughly five received placebo; per-sample allocation not given. Day 63 after the first vaccine or placebo injection was the time point for sampling. V lost 2 bases and J lost 0, with 14 bases in between. CDR1 MNHEY and CDR2 SVGEGT come from the germline V gene. The CDR3 runs to 18 residues. The V and J genes are TRBV6-2 or TRBV6-3 and TRBJ1-6; D perhaps matches TRBD1 (5 bases). The material sequenced was peripheral blood, taken in a trial of Ad26.COV2.S vaccine versus placebo. The source is a person aged 18 to 59 who received the Ad26.COV2.S COVID-19 vaccine or a placebo. The CDR3 DNA reads TGTGCCAGCAGTTACCGGGGGGAGCACGGCTCCTATAATTCACCCCTCCACTTT. As protein: CASSYRGEHGSYNSPLHF.